These 19 T cell receptor beta chains share one sample of origin, sequenced in a study of T cell clusters in autoimmune cytopenias. TRB amplification used 200 to 250 ng of peripheral blood genomic DNA. Multiplex touch-down PCR amplified TRB using TRB-A and TRB-B pools in one tube. Using the multiplex PCR reads, TCRdb records one entry per CDR3 protein without DNA. The sample table includes thousands of distinct CDR3 sequences. This same sample was also part of a study on T cell repertoires in aging, cancer and after chemotherapy.

The specimen sequenced was peripheral blood. The source of these receptors is a human donor in good health.

The chain employs TRBV6-6 and TRBJ2-7. CDR1 and CDR2 from the germline V gene are MNHNY and SVGAGI (reference sequence). This CDR3 spans 11 amino acids. CDR3 sequence reads: CASSRNYEQYF.

This chain connects TRBV4-3 to TRBJ2-7; TCRdb calls TRBD1, which cannot be checked without DNA. The length of the CDR3 is 15 residues. Germline V gene sequence: CDR1 LGHNA, CDR2 YSLEER. The chain's CDR3 is CASSQELVPSYEQYF.

The chain has TRBV19 and TRBJ2-7; TCRdb selects TRBD1, and the lack of DNA leaves this call unchecked. Germline-derived CDR1 and CDR2 are LNHDA and SQIVND (reference sequence). CDR3 length: 13 residues. This CDR3 is CASSYRGPYEQYF.

Its frequency marks this clonotype as medium-sized (0.01 to 0.1%). The genes are TRBV29-1 and TRBJ2-1; TCRdb designates TRBD2, a call that cannot be tested without DNA. CDR1 and CDR2 (germline): SQVTM, ANQGSEA. CDR3 size: 14 residues. The chain's CDR3 is CSVEGVAGGFGQFF.

This clonotype is classed as medium-sized by frequency. The V gene is TRBV30, the J gene TRBJ2-1; with no DNA, the TCRdb D assignment of TRBD2 cannot be verified. The CDR3 is 15 amino acids. Per the germline V gene, CDR1 is GTSNPN and CDR2 is SVGIG (reference sequence). The CDR3 sequence is CAFCLGLAGVNEQFF.

Frequency places this clonotype as medium-sized. The V call is TRBV29-1, the J call TRBJ2-1; TCRdb's D gene call, TRBD2, goes unchecked for lack of DNA. This CDR3 comprises 13 residues. Germline assignment: CDR1 SQVTM and CDR2 ANQGSEA. CDR3: CSLGAGGYNEQFF.

This clonotype is labeled medium-sized (0.01 to 0.1%) based on frequency. V usage is TRBV30 and J usage is TRBJ2-3; TCRdb's D gene call, TRBD2, goes unchecked for lack of DNA. CDR3 length: 16 amino acids. Per the germline V gene, CDR1 is GTSNPN and CDR2 is SVGIG (reference sequence). CDR3 sequence: CAWSAGTSGRTDTQYF.

This clonotype is called medium-sized based on its frequency. The rearrangement links TRBV15 to TRBJ1-3; absent DNA, TCRdb's TRBD1 call cannot be checked. This CDR3 has 14 residues. Germline CDR1 reads LNHNV; CDR2 reads YYDKDF (reference sequence). The CDR3: CATSGQTMGNTIYF.

By frequency, this clonotype is medium-sized. The V gene is TRBV5-6, the J gene TRBJ2-1; TCRdb indicates TRBD2, and absent DNA this call remains unverified. Per the germline V gene, CDR1 is SGHDT and CDR2 is YYEEEE. This CDR3 comprises 19 residues. The CDR3 region is CASSLLRLAGRRGYNEQFF.

Measured by frequency, this clonotype is medium-sized. The chain carries TRBV19 and TRBJ1-3. In germline, CDR1 is LNHDA, CDR2 SQIVND (reference sequence). CDR3 length: 16 amino acids. CDR3 amino acids: CASSRTQTFSGNTIYF.

The chain employs TRBV7-9 and TRBJ2-3; TCRdb's D call, TRBD1, is unchecked because there is no DNA. The CDR3 runs to 15 residues. The germline V gene has CDR1 SEHNR and CDR2 FQNEAQ (reference sequence). The CDR3: CASSVPWGGSDTQYF.

This clonotype registers medium-sized by frequency. CDR3 loop: CASSWVAGAGEQYF. V gene TRBV6-2 or TRBV6-3 combines with J gene TRBJ2-7; as DNA is missing, the TRBD2 call by TCRdb cannot be tested. This CDR3 has 14 amino acids. Germline V CDR1 and CDR2: MNHEY, SVGEGT.

In terms of frequency, this clonotype is medium-sized. The V gene is TRBV5-6, the J gene TRBJ2-5; TCRdb's D call of TRBD1 is untestable without DNA. The CDR3 has 15 amino acids. Germline CDR1 and CDR2: SGHDT and YYEEEE. The CDR3 here is CASSESGRFQETQYF.

The J gene is TRBJ2-3, the V gene TRBV6-5; TCRdb indicates TRBD2, and absent DNA this call remains unverified. Germline values: CDR1 MNHEY, CDR2 SVGAGI. There are 18 residues in the CDR3. The CDR3 spells CASRPRLGLADSTDTQYF.

The chain carries TRBV6-2 or TRBV6-3 and TRBJ2-5; the TCRdb call, TRBD2, lacks DNA for checking. The CDR3 is 15 amino acids. Germline loops: CDR1 MNHEY, CDR2 SVGEGT. CDR3 residues: CASTPTSGGAETQYF.

V usage is TRBV5-6 and J usage is TRBJ2-5; the D gene TCRdb calls, TRBD1, cannot be checked with no DNA. The CDR3 has 15 amino acids. CDR1 is SGHDT and CDR2 is YYEEEE in the germline V gene. The CDR3 sequence is CASTSKGTGDETQYF.

V usage is TRBV11-2 and J usage is TRBJ1-1; TCRdb's D call of TRBD1 is untestable without DNA. The germline CDR1 and CDR2 sequences are SGHAT and FQNNGV. CDR3 size: 12 residues. CDR3 residues: CASGTGSTEAFF.

Considering frequency, this clonotype is medium-sized (0.01 to 0.1%). The J gene is TRBJ2-6, the V gene TRBV6-2 or TRBV6-3. CDR1 is MNHEY, CDR2 SVGEGT, per germline. The CDR3 loop spans 15 amino acids. The CDR3 region is CASSYESSGANVLTF.

The chain joins TRBV14 to TRBJ2-6. This CDR3 contains 15 residues. The V gene's germline CDR1 is SGHDN and CDR2 FVKESK. CDR3 residues: CASSQGSSGANVLTF.